This T cell receptor (beta chain) was retrieved from a study of beta chain features in type 1 diabetes. Study outcomes and limitations: Across all four CD4+ subsets, people with type 1 diabetes showed modestly shorter TCRB CDR3s.

This clone occurred a few times. Its specificity is not known. What was sequenced were expressed TCRB transcripts, since all of the isolated RNA had been reverse transcribed. Sequencing was performed with immunoSEQ multiplex PCR; in TCRdb, only in-frame clones are kept and a portion is missing. The sample consists of 200,000 to 250,000 clones, about a sixth of them appearing once. The CDR3 is 14 residues long. The germline V gene has CDR1 GTSNPN and CDR2 SVGIG (reference sequence). Trimming removed 3 bases from V and 0 bases from J, with 8 bases in between. This clonotype originated in a young man with type 1 diabetes. The J gene is TRBJ1-4, the V gene TRBV30, with D possibly matching TRBD1 (5 bases). The sequenced sample consisted of naive CD4+ T cells from blood. CDR3 bases: TGTGCCTGGAGGCAGGACACAACTAATGAAAAACTGTTTTTT. Translating it yields CAWRQDTTNEKLFF. The whole variable domain, filled in from reference TRBV30 and TRBJ1-4, reads SQTIHQWPATLVQPVGSPLSLECTVEGTSNPNLYWYRQAAGRGLQLLFYSVGIGQISSEVPQNLSASRPQDRQFILSSKKLLLSDSGFYLCAWRQDTTNEKLFFGSGTQLSVL.